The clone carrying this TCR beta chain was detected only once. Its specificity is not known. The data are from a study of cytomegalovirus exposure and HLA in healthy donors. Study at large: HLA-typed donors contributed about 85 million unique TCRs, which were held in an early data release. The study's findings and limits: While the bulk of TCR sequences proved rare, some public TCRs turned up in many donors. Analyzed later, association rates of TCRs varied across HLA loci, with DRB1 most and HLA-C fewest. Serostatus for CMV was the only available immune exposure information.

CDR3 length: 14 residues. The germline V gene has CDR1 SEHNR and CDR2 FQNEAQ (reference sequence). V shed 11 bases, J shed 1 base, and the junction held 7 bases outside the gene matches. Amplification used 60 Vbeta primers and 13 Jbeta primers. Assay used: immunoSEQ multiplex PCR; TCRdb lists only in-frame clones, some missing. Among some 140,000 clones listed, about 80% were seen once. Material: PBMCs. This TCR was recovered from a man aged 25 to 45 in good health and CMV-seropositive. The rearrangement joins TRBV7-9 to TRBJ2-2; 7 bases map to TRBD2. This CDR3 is CAGGGRQNTGELFF. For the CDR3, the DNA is TGTGCCGGGGGGGGGAGACAGAACACCGGGGAGCTGTTTTTT.